The 10 T cell receptor beta chains presented below share a single source sample, sequenced in a study of blood T cells in healthy people across ages. Then a second PCR, running roughly 6 to 11 cycles, was carried out with a sample-barcoded 5' primer and a J-beta primer mix. TCRdb re-called the 5' RACE reads through MiXCR, storing one row per CDR3 protein. The sample includes more than 1,400,000 distinct CDR3 sequences, roughly 40% seen only once; the top ten take roughly 7.9%. Sample: blood. The origin of the receptors is a woman aged 18-35 years in good health.

The V gene is TRBV14, the J gene TRBJ2-3; D is perhaps TRBD1 or TRBD2 (5 bases each). Germline values: CDR1 SGHDN, CDR2 FVKESK. Deletions cut 0 bases from V and 5 bases from J, with 9 bases between. The CDR3 loop spans 14 amino acids. CDR3: CASSQEVGEDTQYF. In DNA, the CDR3 is TGTGCCAGCAGCCAAGAGGTGGGGGAAGATACGCAGTATTTT.

V and J are TRBV27 and TRBJ1-2; no reliable D call. The CDR3 extends over 14 amino acids. Germline V lookup: CDR1 MNHEY, CDR2 SMNVEV (reference sequence). V shed 5 bases and J shed 6 bases, with 16 bases lying between them. CDR3 region: CASSPFRPDNGYTF. In DNA, the CDR3 is TGTGCCAGCAGTCCATTCCGACCCGATAATGGCTACACCTTC.

This clonotype has a count of ten or more. This sequence joins TRBV29-1 and TRBJ2-7; tentatively, D is TRBD2 (6 bases). Per the germline V gene, CDR1 is SQVTM and CDR2 is ANQGSEA. V dropped 3 bases and J dropped 3 bases, with 9 bases sitting between them. The CDR3 loop spans 12 amino acids. The DNA of the CDR3 is TGCAGCGTTGATGACGGGGGCTACGAGCAGTACTTC. As protein: CSVDDGGYEQYF.

The rearrangement joins TRBV4-1 to TRBJ2-7; D gene ambiguous. Trimming stripped 0 bases from V and 4 bases from J, with 13 bases between. The CDR3 runs to 15 residues. The germline gives CDR1 MGHRA, CDR2 YSYEKL. The CDR3 nucleotides read TGCGCCAGCAGCCAAGAGGCTGTACTGAAATACGAGCAGTACTTC. Protein sequence: CASSQEAVLKYEQYF.

This clonotype was seen more than once but under ten times. The CDR3 nucleotides read TGCGCCAGCAGCCAAGACCGGCTAGCGGGAGGGTACTACAATGAGCAGTTCTTC. Its translation is CASSQDRLAGGYYNEQFF. This chain connects TRBV4-1 to TRBJ2-1, with 12 bases that match TRBD2. The length of the CDR3 is 18 residues. The germline gives CDR1 MGHRA, CDR2 YSYEKL. V was clipped by 0 bases and J by 3 bases; unmatched bases: 6.

The V call is TRBV20-1, the J call TRBJ2-1, with 10 bases matching TRBD2. V shed 1 base and J 8 bases; nucleotides not matched to a gene: 11. CDR1 DFQATT and CDR2 SNEGSKA come from the germline V gene (reference sequence). This CDR3 contains 16 residues. The CDR3 reads CSARGERLAGVYEQFF. In DNA form, the CDR3 reads TGCAGTGCTAGAGGGGAGAGGCTAGCGGGAGTGTATGAGCAGTTCTTC.

This chain uses TRBV4-2 with TRBJ1-5; tentative D call: TRBD1 (5 bases). The CDR3 runs 15 residues. Germline CDR1 and CDR2: LGHNA and YNFKEQ. V gave up 0 bases and J gave up 7 bases, with 13 bases separating them. The CDR3 nucleotides read TGTGCCAGCAGCCAAGAGGACTCTCAGGGACAGCCCCAGCATTTT. Encoded protein: CASSQEDSQGQPQHF.

In its sample, this clonotype was seen many times. The chain uses TRBV10-3 and TRBJ2-1, with D possibly being TRBD2 (6 bases). Germline values: CDR1 ENHRY, CDR2 SYGVKD. Trimming took off 2 bases at V and 9 bases at J, with 8 bases between the two ends. The CDR3 extends over 12 amino acids. The CDR3 here is CAISEEAGEQFF. The CDR3 DNA reads as TGTGCCATCAGTGAGGAAGCGGGTGAGCAGTTCTTC.

This clonotype was detected only once. This sequence joins TRBV27 and TRBJ2-5, with D perhaps TRBD1 or TRBD2 (5 bases each). V was clipped by 6 bases and J by 1 base, with 12 bases between them. Germline V gene lookup returns CDR1 MNHEY and CDR2 SMNVEV (reference sequence). The CDR3 loop spans 14 amino acids. CDR3: CASSPNGGQETQYF. The CDR3 DNA reads as TGTGCCAGCAGCCCTAATGGGGGCCAAGAGACCCAGTACTTC.

This clonotype turned up a few times. This chain connects TRBV20-1 to TRBJ2-7, with 10 bases matching TRBD2. This CDR3 is 14 amino acids long. Germline values: CDR1 DFQATT, CDR2 SNEGSKA (reference sequence). The ends lost 5 bases at V and 0 bases at J; junction bases unmatched: 4. CDR3 nucleotides: TGCAGTGCTGAACTAGCGGGGAGCTCCTACGAGCAGTACTTC. This gives the protein CSAELAGSSYEQYF.